A single sample is the source of the 10 T cell receptor beta chains below, sequenced in a study of molecular identifiers for immune sequencing clone quantification. TCRdb recomputed calls from the PCR reads with MiXCR, one row per CDR3 protein. The sample includes about half a million distinct CDR3 sequences, roughly a fifth seen only once; the top ten take approximately 0.8%. The sequenced sample consisted of naive CD8+ T cells from blood, with Jurkat cell RNA spiked in. Specified subset: FACS-sorted CD8+CD4-CCR7+CD45RA+ naive T cells. These receptor sequences come from a human donor in good health. Some libraries in this study had Jurkat cell RNA spiked in.

Ten or more counts support this clonotype. V is TRBV29-1 and J is TRBJ2-7; 11 bases are shared with TRBD2. Germline loops: CDR1 SQVTM, CDR2 ANQGSEA. This CDR3 has 12 amino acids. V lost 6 bases and J lost 5; bases outside the gene matches: 3. CDR3 loop: CSVQTSGNEQYF. The CDR3 bases are TGCAGCGTCCAGACTAGCGGGAACGAGCAGTACTTC.

This clonotype was counted many times. This chain links TRBV30 with TRBJ2-7; the D is unclear. V lost 6 bases and J 0 bases, leaving 9 bases between the germline ends. Per germline, CDR1 GTSNPN and CDR2 SVGIG (reference sequence). The CDR3 is made up of 12 amino acids. CDR3 residues: CACLRSSYEQYF. Written as DNA, the CDR3 is TGTGCCTGCTTGCGAAGCTCCTACGAGCAGTACTTC.

This clonotype came up once. J is TRBJ2-6 and V is TRBV6-5, with 11 positions matching TRBD1. J gave up 2 bases and V 8 bases, and 2 bases lay outside the gene matches. The CDR3 runs 15 residues. CDR1 is MNHEY, CDR2 SVGAGI, per germline. DNA for the CDR3: TGTGCCAGCTCGGGACAGGGGGCTGGGGCCAACGTCCTGACTTTC. Amino acid sequence: CASSGQGAGANVLTF.

The count of this clonotype is one. This could be a read error, since a much larger clone is one nucleotide away. The V and J genes are TRBV20-1 and TRBJ2-7; D remains unclear. V shed 3 bases and J shed 6 bases, with 12 bases lying between them. There are 12 residues in the CDR3. The germline V gene has CDR1 DFQATT and CDR2 SNEGSKA (reference sequence). The CDR3 nucleotides are TGCAGTGCTAGTTTACTTAACTGCGAGCAGTACTTC. Translating gives CSASLLNCEQYF.

This clonotype was seen at least ten times. The rearrangement joins TRBV6-2 or TRBV6-3 to TRBJ2-7, with TRBD2 as a possible D gene (5 bases). The CDR3 consists of 13 residues. V was cut by 0 bases and J by 5 bases, with 8 bases left in between. Germline CDR1 is MNHEY and CDR2 is SVGEGT. CDR3 sequence (DNA): TGTGCCAGCAGTTACTCGAGGGTCCACGAGCAGTACTTC. Translating gives CASSYSRVHEQYF.

This clonotype came up many times. The chain uses TRBV3-1 and TRBJ2-2; D possibly corresponds to TRBD2 (6 bases). With 3 bases removed from V and 1 base from J, the gap between germline ends came to 12 bases. Germline CDR1 and CDR2: LGHDT and YNNKEL (reference sequence). The CDR3 contains 16 residues. CDR3 nucleotides: TGTGCCAGCAGCCAGGGGGACTCTTTGAACACCGGGGAGCTGTTTTTT. It encodes CASSQGDSLNTGELFF.

The chain joins TRBV6-1 to TRBJ1-5; TRBD1 might be the D (5 bases). From germline, CDR1 is MNHNS and CDR2 SASEGT. CDR3 length equals 18 residues. Trimming left V 3 bases short and J 0 bases short, with 18 bases between. The CDR3 sequence is CASSEDTKRGYSNQPQHF. CDR3 sequence (DNA): TGTGCCAGCAGTGAGGACACCAAAAGGGGCTATAGCAATCAGCCCCAGCATTTT.

The J gene is TRBJ1-4, the V gene TRBV30, with a tentative D call TRBD1 (6 bases). The ends were cut back, 2 bases at V and 7 bases at J, with 20 bases in the middle. This CDR3 is 16 amino acids long. Germline lookup yields CDR1 GTSNPN and CDR2 SVGIG (reference sequence). CDR3 sequence (DNA): TGTGCCTGGAGTTCGTTAGGACAGCCTGCAGGTGAAAAACTGTTTTTT. Translating it yields CAWSSLGQPAGEKLFF.

This clonotype was picked up a small number of times. The genes are TRBV11-2 and TRBJ2-7; the match to TRBD1 covers 9 bases. Germline values: CDR1 SGHAT, CDR2 FQNNGV. CDR3 length equals 15 residues. With 4 bases clipped from V and 6 bases from J, the junction kept 10 bases outside the gene matches. The CDR3 bases are TGTGCCAGCAGCTCCGGGACAGGGAGTTTGATCGAGCAGTACTTC. Translating gives CASSSGTGSLIEQYF.

This clonotype was seen more than once but under ten times. CDR3 in amino acids: CASSQNRGEQYF. The CDR3, as DNA: TGTGCCAGCAGCCAAAATAGAGGCGAGCAGTACTTC. The chain carries TRBV28 and TRBJ2-7; D remains ambiguous. Per the germline V gene, CDR1 is MDHEN and CDR2 is SYDVKM. V was trimmed by 6 bases and J by 6 bases, leaving 12 bases between them. The CDR3 is 12 residues long.